A single sample gave rise to the 14 T cell receptor beta chains below, sequenced in a study of T cell responses to AZD1222 COVID-19 vaccine. The table came from immunoSEQ multiplex PCR; TCRdb's copy has only in-frame clones and leaves some out. The sample has about 80,000 clones, over 75% seen once; the top ten hold about 10%. The specimen was peripheral blood, collected 28 days after the second AZD1222 dose. The receptors shown here come from an adult who received the AZD1222 COVID-19 vaccine.

The chain is built from TRBV3-1 (or the pseudogene TRBV3-2) and TRBJ2-2; tentatively, D is TRBD1 or TRBD2 (5 bases each). The CDR3 runs to 16 residues. CDR1 and CDR2 from the germline V gene are LGHDT and YNNKEL (reference sequence). The germline V and J ends were trimmed by 4 bases and 1 base, with 13 bases remaining between them. DNA for the CDR3: TGTGCCAGCAGCCCGGGACCGACTCTGAACACCGGGGAGCTGTTTTTT. It encodes CASSPGPTLNTGELFF.

V gene TRBV28 combines with J gene TRBJ1-5; 7 bases line up with TRBD1. The V gene's germline CDR1 is MDHEN and CDR2 SYDVKM. J gave up 1 base and V 3 bases, and 3 bases lay outside the gene matches. This CDR3 spans 15 amino acids. The CDR3 here is CASSLGQRSNQPQHF. The CDR3 DNA is TGTGCCAGCAGTTTGGGACAGCGAAGCAATCAGCCCCAGCATTTT.

This chain uses TRBV5-6 with TRBJ1-2; the match to TRBD1 covers 8 bases. The CDR3 has 14 residues. The V and J ends lost 4 bases and 7 bases, in that order; junction bases with no gene match: 9. Germline CDR1 and CDR2: SGHDT and YYEEEE. The CDR3 DNA follows: TGTGCCAGCAGCCCCCCGGGACAGGCCTTTGGCTACACCTTC. Translating gives CASSPPGQAFGYTF.

Turning to this clone: At one boundary the junction diverges from the germline segment, which might be a read error. CDR3 coding DNA: TGTGCTAGCAGCCCAACTAGCGGGGGGGCCTATGAGCAGTTCTTC. Translation gives CASSPTSGGAYEQFF. V gene TRBV7-7 combines with J gene TRBJ2-1; 13 nucleotides align to TRBD2. Looked up from germline, CDR1 is SSHAT and CDR2 is FNYEAQ (reference sequence). The CDR3 covers 15 residues.

The chain carries TRBV9 and TRBJ2-4; D remains ambiguous. Trimming pared 0 bases from V and 6 bases from J, leaving 10 bases between. There are 14 residues in the CDR3. The germline V gene has CDR1 SGDLS and CDR2 YYNGEE. The CDR3 DNA follows: TGTGCCAGCAGCGTAGACGGGTCGGGAAACATTCAGTACTTC. This sequence encodes CASSVDGSGNIQYF.

V usage is TRBV4-2 and J usage is TRBJ2-7, with D unresolved. This CDR3 has 15 amino acids. The V and J ends lost 2 bases and 1 base respectively, with 12 bases between them. Germline V gene data show CDR1 as LGHNA and CDR2 as YNFKEQ. The CDR3 spells CASSQHRYQSYEQYF. The CDR3 nucleotides are TGTGCCAGCAGCCAACATAGGTATCAGTCCTACGAGCAGTACTTC.

The chain recombines TRBV7-2 with TRBJ2-1; D uncertain. Germline V CDR1 and CDR2: SGHTA, FQGNSA. The CDR3 extends over 13 amino acids. The V end lost 0 bases, the J end lost 3 bases, and 3 bases lay between the germline ends. DNA of the CDR3: TGTGCCAGCAGCTTAGCTTACTACAATGAGCAGTTCTTC. Translated, it gives CASSLAYYNEQFF.

This clone was counted at least ten times. This chain connects TRBV6-5 to TRBJ1-5; D call uncertain. CDR3 size: 11 residues. From germline, CDR1 is MNHEY and CDR2 SVGAGI. Between the trimmed V and J ends, which lost 8 bases and 6 bases, there was a span of 8 bases. CDR3: CASGFRQPQHF. In DNA, the CDR3 is TGTGCCAGCGGCTTTCGTCAGCCCCAGCATTTT.

V is TRBV9 and J is TRBJ2-1, with TRBD2 matching 11 bases. Germline V lookup: CDR1 SGDLS, CDR2 YYNGEE. Trimming cost V 0 bases and J 2 bases; bases outside gene matches: 7. The CDR3 is made up of 18 amino acids. The CDR3 DNA reads TGTGCCAGCAGCGTAGGGTTTAGCGGGGGGGCACCCTACAATGAGCAGTTCTTC. This gives the protein CASSVGFSGGAPYNEQFF.

The chain uses TRBV28 and TRBJ1-5; 9 positions match TRBD1. Germline-derived CDR1 and CDR2 are MDHEN and SYDVKM. This CDR3 is 18 amino acids long. The V segment lost 5 bases and the J segment 1 base; nucleotides outside the gene matches: 12. The CDR3 spells CASSLTGTGTGSNQPQHF. The CDR3 bases are TGTGCCAGCAGTCTAACCGGGACAGGGACAGGAAGCAATCAGCCCCAGCATTTT.

The gene calls are TRBV4-2 and TRBJ2-2; TRBD2 agrees at 11 bases. This CDR3 comprises 18 residues. J lost 2 bases, V lost 0 bases, and 5 bases had no gene match. The germline CDR1 and CDR2 sequences are LGHNA and YNFKEQ. The CDR3 protein is CASSQEAGLAVNTGELFF. The CDR3 DNA reads as TGTGCCAGCAGCCAAGAGGCGGGACTAGCGGTAAACACCGGGGAGCTGTTTTTT.

The chain links TRBV5-1 to TRBJ2-2; D is undetermined. The CDR3 spans 13 residues. With 0 bases removed from V and 7 bases from J, the gap between germline ends came to 7 bases. Germline CDR1 is SGHRS and CDR2 is YFSETQ. CDR3 bases: TGCGCCAGCAGCTTGGATCGGTACGGGGAGCTGTTTTTT. Its protein is CASSLDRYGELFF.

The gene calls are TRBV19 and TRBJ2-7; maybe TRBD1 (6 bases). The germline CDR1 and CDR2 sequences are LNHDA and SQIVND (reference sequence). This CDR3 contains 13 residues. V lost 5 bases and J lost 2, with 10 bases in between. CDR3 nucleotides: TGTGCCAGTAGTTCCGGGACAACCTACGAGCAGTACTTC. Translated: CASSSGTTYEQYF. The full variable domain, rest sourced from reference TRBV19 and TRBJ2-7, is DGGITQSPKYLFRKEGQNVTLSCEQNLNHDAMYWYRQDPGQGLRLIYYSQIVNDFQKGDIAEGYSVSREKKESFPLTVTSAQKNPTAFYLCASSSGTTYEQYFGPGTRLTVT.

The genes are TRBV19 and TRBJ1-5, with 8 bases that match TRBD1. CDR1 and CDR2 from the germline V gene are LNHDA and SQIVND (reference sequence). J lost 6 bases, V lost 5 bases, and 6 bases had no gene match. The CDR3 runs 14 residues. The CDR3 sequence is CASSGHRGGQPQHF. For the CDR3, the DNA is TGTGCCAGTAGTGGGCACAGGGGGGGTCAGCCCCAGCATTTT. The full variable domain, completed using reference TRBV19 and TRBJ1-5, is DGGITQSPKYLFRKEGQNVTLSCEQNLNHDAMYWYRQDPGQGLRLIYYSQIVNDFQKGDIAEGYSVSREKKESFPLTVTSAQKNPTAFYLCASSGHRGGQPQHFGDGTRLSIL.